The present entry profiles one T cell receptor (beta chain) with its context. CDR3 length: 15 residues. V was clipped by 4 bases and J by 6 bases; unmatched bases: 9. The germline V gene has CDR1 SGHDT and CDR2 YYEEEE. These data are taken from a study of blood T cell repertoires in COVID-19. Study details: Both acute and convalescent COVID-19 samples were obtained from the United States, Italy and Spain.

Generated by immunoSEQ multiplex PCR, the TCRdb table keeps only in-frame clones and is missing some. The table shows 150,000 to 180,000 clones, with under 90% occurring only once. The chain couples TRBV5-6 to TRBJ2-3; 9 bases align to TRBD2. The specimen sequenced was PBMCs or T cells enriched from blood (not recorded which). The TCR comes from a man in his fifties who had recovered from COVID-19. The CDR3 reads CASSRSGTSSDTQYF. CDR3 DNA: TGTGCCAGCAGCAGATCCGGGACTAGCTCCGATACGCAGTATTTT.